The 13 T cell receptor beta chains below were found in one sample sequenced in a study of graft-versus-host responses after intestinal transplantation. The protocol was immunoSEQ multiplex PCR, while the TCRdb copy is restricted to in-frame clones and leaves out a portion. Among around 120,000 clones listed, 85% to 95% were seen once. Antigens of these TCRs are unknown. The starting material was unstimulated CD8+ T cells sorted from spleen or lymph node cells, obtained before intestinal transplant. The receptor source for this set is a human donor who received an intestinal transplant.

In nucleotides, the CDR3 is TGTGCCAGCAGTGGGACTTCATATAATGAAAAACTGTTTTTT. Protein: CASSGTSYNEKLFF. This chain joins TRBV2 and TRBJ1-4; unclear D gene. From germline, CDR1 is SNHLY and CDR2 FYNNEI. V was shortened by 4 bases and J by 4 bases, with 10 bases between the two germline ends. This CDR3 is 14 amino acids long. Complete variable domain (other parts from reference TRBV2 and TRBJ1-4): EPEVTQTPSHQVTQMGQEVILRCVPISNHLYFYWYRQILGQKVEFLVSFYNNEISEKSEIFDDQFSVERPDGSNFTLKIRSTKLEDSAMYFCASSGTSYNEKLFFGSGTQLSVL.

The rearrangement joins TRBV14 to TRBJ2-1; D is possibly TRBD1 or TRBD2 (5 bases each). Trimming took 3 bases from V and 8 from J, leaving 17 bases between them. CDR1 and CDR2 from the germline V gene are SGHDN and FVKESK. The CDR3 runs 15 residues. Here the CDR3 reads CASSHPFGGEDEQFF. For the CDR3, the DNA is TGTGCCAGCAGCCATCCCTTTGGGGGAGAGGATGAGCAGTTCTTC.

This chain joins TRBV7-9 and TRBJ2-3, with TRBD2 matching 11 bases. V was clipped by 5 bases and J by 7 bases; unmatched bases: 20. The CDR3 is made up of 19 amino acids. Germline V lookup: CDR1 SEHNR, CDR2 FQNEAQ (reference sequence). In nucleotides, the CDR3 is TGTGCCAGCAGCCCCCCCCTCCCTCTACTAGCGGGAGAATTCCATACGCAGTATTTT. This gives the protein CASSPPLPLLAGEFHTQYF.

V usage is TRBV6-5 and J usage is TRBJ2-7; TRBD1 aligns across 8 bases. Trimming removed 7 bases from V and 1 base from J; junction bases left unmatched: 6. The CDR3 consists of 14 residues. Germline V CDR1 and CDR2: MNHEY, SVGAGI. CDR3 in amino acids: CASKPGQGSYEQYF. The CDR3 bases are TGTGCCAGCAAGCCCGGACAGGGTTCCTACGAGCAGTACTTC.

The J gene is TRBJ1-1, the V gene TRBV25-1, with D perhaps TRBD1 (5 bases). The CDR3 length is 13 residues. V was pared by 2 bases and J by 5 bases, with 9 bases between. Germline V gene data show CDR1 as MGHDK and CDR2 as SYGVNS. The CDR3 loop reads CASSEGGGTEAFF. The CDR3 coding sequence is TGTGCCAGCAGTGAAGGGGGGGGTACTGAAGCTTTCTTT.

The chain employs TRBV10-3 and TRBJ2-1, with D possibly TRBD2 on 6 matching bases. CDR1 is ENHRY and CDR2 is SYGVKD in the germline V gene. This CDR3 comprises 15 residues. Trimming removed 4 bases from V and 4 bases from J, with 14 bases in between. The CDR3 protein is CAISGQAGPYNEQFF. The CDR3 DNA sequence: TGTGCCATCAGTGGTCAAGCGGGCCCATACAATGAGCAGTTCTTC.

V gene TRBV19 combines with J gene TRBJ1-5; TRBD1 might be the D (5 bases). V shed 0 bases and J shed 9 bases, with 18 bases lying between them. Germline V lookup: CDR1 LNHDA, CDR2 SQIVND (reference sequence). The CDR3 runs to 16 residues. The CDR3, as DNA: TGTGCCAGTAGTATAGAAGGGGCGGCGATTGGGTGGCCCCAGCATTTT. This sequence encodes CASSIEGAAIGWPQHF.

The chain combines TRBV5-6 with TRBJ2-2, with 8 bases lining up with TRBD2. Per germline, CDR1 SGHDT and CDR2 YYEEEE. Trimming cost V 4 bases and J 6 bases; bases outside gene matches: 8. The CDR3 extends over 15 amino acids. The chain's CDR3 is CASSPRPAGAGELFF. Written as DNA, the CDR3 is TGTGCCAGCAGCCCCCGGCCAGCGGGAGCCGGGGAGCTGTTTTTT.

The chain uses TRBV19 and TRBJ1-1; D gene unclear. Trimming stripped 6 bases from V and 2 bases from J, with 10 bases between. The CDR3 consists of 13 residues. Germline CDR1 and CDR2: LNHDA and SQIVND (reference sequence). The CDR3 region is CASRAGLNTEAFF. CDR3 DNA: TGTGCCAGTAGGGCAGGACTCAACACTGAAGCTTTCTTT.

The CDR3 spells CASSLRAENTEAFF. The CDR3 DNA reads TGTGCCAGCAGTTTAAGGGCGGAGAACACTGAAGCTTTCTTT. The gene calls are TRBV27 and TRBJ1-1; no clear D gene. CDR1 is MNHEY, CDR2 SMNVEV, per germline (reference sequence). The germline V and J ends were trimmed by 2 bases and 1 base, with 8 bases remaining between them. The CDR3 spans 14 residues.

The chain links TRBV23-1 to TRBJ2-1, with 7 bases identical to TRBD1. TRBV23-1 counts as an open reading frame of uncertain function. After removal of 3 bases from V and 6 bases from J, the junction contained 11 bases not matched to a gene. This CDR3 has 16 amino acids. The CDR3 coding sequence is TGCGCCAGCAGTCAGGGCCGACAGGGAAGACCCAATGAGCAGTTCTTC. Translating it yields CASSQGRQGRPNEQFF.

V and J are TRBV6-5 and TRBJ2-7; 11 bases match TRBD1. The CDR3 has 14 amino acids. CDR1 MNHEY and CDR2 SVGAGI come from the germline V gene. Trimming at V came to 7 bases and at J to 2 bases, leaving 4 bases not matched to a gene. The CDR3 region is CASTPGQGAYEQYF. The CDR3 DNA reads TGTGCCAGCACGCCGGGACAGGGGGCCTACGAGCAGTACTTC.

CDR3 nucleotide sequence: TGTGCCAGCAGCTTTGGTAGCGGGGCCTACAATGAGCAGTTCTTC. It yields the protein CASSFGSGAYNEQFF. V usage is TRBV5-6 and J usage is TRBJ2-1; 8 nucleotides line up with TRBD2. Looked up from germline, CDR1 is SGHDT and CDR2 is YYEEEE. V trimming: 2 bases; J trimming: 2 bases; junction bases outside the gene matches: 3. CDR3 length: 15 amino acids.